This T cell receptor beta chain was retrieved from a study of cytomegalovirus exposure and HLA in healthy donors. At the level of the study: Earlier sequencing of about 200 million T cells yielded around 100 million unique TCR beta sequences.

V was cut by 3 bases and J by 5 bases, with 6 bases left in between. Germline V lookup: CDR1 MNHEY, CDR2 SMNVEV (reference sequence). CDR3 length: 12 amino acids. This clone was detected a few times. Its antigen is unidentified. The PCR was carried out with 60 Vbeta primers and 13 Jbeta primers. Some clones are missing from TCRdb's copy, which holds only in-frame ones; the method was immunoSEQ multiplex PCR. The table includes 110,000 or so clones, about 8% detected once. Study-wide results and caveats: Certain sequence variants were highly shared and formed a cluster, and this cluster was likely a sequencing artifact. Earlier analysis looked at TCR beta V segments, and most were productive about 90% or about 30% of the time.

The clonotype comes from a woman in her forties in good health and CMV-seropositive. The rearrangement uses TRBV27 and TRBJ2-3; D is unclear. The sample taken for sequencing was PBMCs. The CDR3 is CASSFLGDTQYF. The DNA for the CDR3 is TGTGCCAGCAGTTTCCTCGGAGATACGCAGTATTTT.